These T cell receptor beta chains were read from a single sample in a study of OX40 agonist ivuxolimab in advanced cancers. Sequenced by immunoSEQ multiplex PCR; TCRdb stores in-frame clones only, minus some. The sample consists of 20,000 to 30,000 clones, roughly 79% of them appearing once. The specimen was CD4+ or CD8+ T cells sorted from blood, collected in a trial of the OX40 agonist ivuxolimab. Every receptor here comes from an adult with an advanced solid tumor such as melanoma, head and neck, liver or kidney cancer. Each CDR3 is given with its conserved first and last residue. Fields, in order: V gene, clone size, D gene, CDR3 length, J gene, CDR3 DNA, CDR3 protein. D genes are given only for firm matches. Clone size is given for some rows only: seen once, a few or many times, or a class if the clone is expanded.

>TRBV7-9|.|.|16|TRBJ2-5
TGTGCCAGCAGCCCCCAGACCCAACTCCCTCAAGAGACCCAGTACTTC
CASSPQTQLPQETQYF
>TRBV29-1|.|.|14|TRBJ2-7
TGCAGCGTTGCTCCCACCCTACAGAGTTACGAGCAGTACTTC
CSVAPTLQSYEQYF
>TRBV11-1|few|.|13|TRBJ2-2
TGTGCCTACGGACCGGACGGCACCGGGGAGCTGTTTTTT
CAYGPDGTGELFF
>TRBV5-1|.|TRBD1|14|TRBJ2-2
TGCGCCAGCAGCTTGGGTAGGGGGCCCGGGGAGCTGTTTTTT
CASSLGRGPGELFF
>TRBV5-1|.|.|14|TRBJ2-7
TGCGCCAGCAGCTTGGAGGACAGCCCCTACGAGCAGTACTTC
CASSLEDSPYEQYF
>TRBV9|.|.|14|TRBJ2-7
TGTGCCAGCAGCCCCCATCCGGGATCTTTCGAGCAGTACTTC
CASSPHPGSFEQYF
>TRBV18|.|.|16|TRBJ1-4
TGTGCCAGCTCACCACCTAATGGGGTGCCGGGTGAAAAACTGTTTTTT
CASSPPNGVPGEKLFF
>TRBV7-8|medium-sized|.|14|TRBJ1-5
TGTGCCAGCTCACTGTGGGGGGTCGGACAGCCCCAGCATTTT
CASSLWGVGQPQHF
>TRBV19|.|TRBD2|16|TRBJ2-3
TGTGCCAGTAGTCCATGGACTAGTGCTAGCACAGATACGCAGTATTTT
CASSPWTSASTDTQYF
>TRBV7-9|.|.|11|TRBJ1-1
TGTGCCAGCAGCATACAGGGAACCGCTTTCTTT
CASSIQGTAFF
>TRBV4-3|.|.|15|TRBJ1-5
TGCGCCAGCAGCCAAGATCCGGGGACAAATCAGCCCCAGCATTTT
CASSQDPGTNQPQHF